This TCR beta chain was obtained from a study of blood T cell repertoires in COVID-19. Generated by immunoSEQ multiplex PCR, the TCRdb table keeps only in-frame clones and is missing some. This sample has under 200,000 clones, with 85% to 90% found just once. Germline V CDR1 and CDR2: SGHTA, FQGNSA. The CDR3 runs to 13 residues. The germline V and J ends were trimmed by 5 bases and 4 bases, with 11 bases remaining between them. The sample taken for sequencing was peripheral blood. The clonotype originates from a man between 40 and 49 years old with active or convalescent COVID-19. The chain is built from TRBV7-2 and TRBJ1-1; a possible D gene is TRBD1 (5 bases). The CDR3 is CASSPQEGTEAFF. CDR3 bases: TGTGCCAGCAGCCCACAGGAGGGCACTGAAGCTTTCTTT.